The rows below give T cell receptor beta chains drawn from one sample of a study of CD8 T cells in Susac syndrome. TCRdb re-called the immunoSEQ multiplex PCR reads through MiXCR, storing one row per CDR3 protein. The profile shows about 200,000 distinct CDR3 sequences, roughly 95% of them singletons. Sequencing was done on a sample of CD4+ T cells from PBMCs. Receptors originate from a human donor with multiple sclerosis. Each CDR3 is given with its conserved first and last residue. Each record gives: D gene, clone size, V gene, J gene, CDR3 DNA, CDR3 protein. The D gene is left open where the match is weak. Rows give clone size only sometimes, using once, few, many, or a class for an expanded clone.

TRBD1	NA	TRBV14	TRBJ2-5	TGTGCCAGCAGCCGACTGGGACAGGCGAACACACTTAAAGAGACCCAGTACTTC	CASSRLGQANTLKETQYF
NA	once	TRBV10-3	TRBJ2-3	TGTGCCATCAGGTCGGGAGCCGATACGCAGTATTTT	CAIRSGADTQYF
TRBD1	NA	TRBV4-1	TRBJ2-7	TGCGCCAGCAGCCGTCGGGACAGAGACTACGAGCAGTACTTC	CASSRRDRDYEQYF
NA	NA	TRBV12-3/TRBV12-4	TRBJ1-2	TGTGCCAGCAGTTTGGGACGGCCCATTCACGGCTACACCTTC	CASSLGRPIHGYTF
TRBD2	NA	TRBV3-1	TRBJ2-1	TGTGCCAGCAGCCAAGCGGGGGGGAGAGCTGGTGAGCAGTTCTTC	CASSQAGGRAGEQFF
TRBD1	NA	TRBV6-1	TRBJ1-2	TGTGCCAGCAGTCACGGACAGGGTCGCGGCTACACCTTC	CASSHGQGRGYTF
NA	NA	TRBV3-1	TRBJ1-2	TGTGCCAGCAGCACACGGCATGGCTACACCTTC	CASSTRHGYTF
NA	NA	TRBV20-1	TRBJ2-7	TGCAGTGCTACCCCGGGGGCTTACGAGCAGTACTTC	CSATPGAYEQYF
TRBD1	NA	TRBV24-1	TRBJ2-2	TGTGCCAAAGAAGGACAGGGTCCGAACACCGGGGAGCTGTTTTTT	CAKEGQGPNTGELFF
NA	NA	TRBV3-1	TRBJ1-5	TGTGCCAGCAGCCAAGAGATGGGGCTGAATCAGCCCCAGCATTTT	CASSQEMGLNQPQHF
TRBD1	NA	TRBV20-1	TRBJ2-6	TGCAGTGCCCATGGGGCAGGGGGCTCTGGGGCCAACGTCCTGACTTTC	CSAHGAGGSGANVLTF
TRBD1	NA	TRBV29-1	TRBJ1-1	TGCAGCGCCGCGAGACAGGGGCCCACTGAAGCTTTCTTT	CSAARQGPTEAFF
NA	NA	TRBV27	TRBJ1-6	TGTGCCAGCAGTTGGCAGGGGTACAATTCACCCCTCCACTTT	CASSWQGYNSPLHF
NA	NA	TRBV5-6	TRBJ1-5	TGTGCCAGCAGCTTGTCTGGGGGCGAACTCTCCAATCAGCCCCAGCATTTT	CASSLSGGELSNQPQHF
NA	NA	TRBV11-2	TRBJ1-3	TGTGCCAGCAGCTTACAGGGAAACACCATATATTTT	CASSLQGNTIYF
TRBD1	NA	TRBV29-1	TRBJ2-6	TGCAGCGTTGAAGATCCAGGGGGCGCTGGGGCCAACGTCCTGACTTTC	CSVEDPGGAGANVLTF